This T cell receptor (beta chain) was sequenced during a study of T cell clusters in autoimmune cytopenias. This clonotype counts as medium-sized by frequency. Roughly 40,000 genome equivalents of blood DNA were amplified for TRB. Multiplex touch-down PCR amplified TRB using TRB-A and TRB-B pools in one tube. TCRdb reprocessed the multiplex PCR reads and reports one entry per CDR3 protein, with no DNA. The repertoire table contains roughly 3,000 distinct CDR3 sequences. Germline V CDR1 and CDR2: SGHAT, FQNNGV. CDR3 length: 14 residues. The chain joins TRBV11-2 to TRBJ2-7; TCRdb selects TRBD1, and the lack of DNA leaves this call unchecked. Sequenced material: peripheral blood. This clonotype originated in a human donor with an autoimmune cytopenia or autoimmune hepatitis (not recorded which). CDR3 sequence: CASSPWIPSREQYF.